This is a list of T cell receptor beta chains from one sample in a study of CD8 T cells in ankylosing spondylitis. In TCRdb, the 5' RACE reads were re-called with MiXCR into one record per CDR3 protein. The data contain under 150,000 distinct CDR3 sequences, approximately 13% of them seen just once; the ten biggest clones take up about 2.7%. Sequenced: blood, either unsorted or a sorted T cell fraction (not recorded which). These TCRs come from a female donor with ankylosing spondylitis or in good health (not recorded which). Both conserved end residues are part of each CDR3. The D gene is left open where the match is weak. Size is omitted from some rows. Given values are once, few, many or a class for expanded clones.

clone size: .; J gene: TRBJ2-3; CDR3 length: 17; V gene: TRBV5-1; D gene: .; CDR3 DNA: TGCGCCAGCAGCTTGGGTGTGGGCAGTTCTAGCACAGATACGCAGTATTTT; CDR3 protein: CASSLGVGSSSTDTQYF
clone size: many; J gene: TRBJ2-3; CDR3 length: 15; V gene: TRBV7-9; D gene: .; CDR3 DNA: TGTGCCAGCAGCGAGGGACTGCCGAGCACAGATACGCAGTATTTT; CDR3 protein: CASSEGLPSTDTQYF
clone size: .; J gene: TRBJ2-1; CDR3 length: 16; V gene: TRBV6-2/TRBV6-3; D gene: .; CDR3 DNA: TGTGCCAGCAGCCCCTCAGGGCGGGGCCGGGGTGATGAGCAGTTCTTC; CDR3 protein: CASSPSGRGRGDEQFF
clone size: many; J gene: TRBJ1-3; CDR3 length: 15; V gene: TRBV12-3/TRBV12-4; D gene: .; CDR3 DNA: TGTGCCAGCAGTTTAAGGGTCCTAGGGATGGACACCATATATTTT; CDR3 protein: CASSLRVLGMDTIYF
clone size: many; J gene: TRBJ1-5; CDR3 length: 15; V gene: TRBV9; D gene: TRBD1; CDR3 DNA: TGTGCCAGCAGCGAGGGGGCGCGGGGCAATCAGCCCCAGCATTTT; CDR3 protein: CASSEGARGNQPQHF
clone size: .; J gene: TRBJ2-1; CDR3 length: 15; V gene: TRBV6-2/TRBV6-3; D gene: TRBD2; CDR3 DNA: TGTGCCAGCAGGGAGGGACTAGCGTTTTACAATGAGCAGTTCTTC; CDR3 protein: CASREGLAFYNEQFF
clone size: .; J gene: TRBJ2-1; CDR3 length: 19; V gene: TRBV6-1; D gene: TRBD2; CDR3 DNA: TGTGCCAGCAGCCCCGGTAGGAGTAGCGGGTTTGCCTCCTACAATGAGCAGTTCTTC; CDR3 protein: CASSPGRSSGFASYNEQFF
clone size: many; J gene: TRBJ1-1; CDR3 length: 13; V gene: TRBV12-3/TRBV12-4; D gene: .; CDR3 DNA: TGTGCCAGCAGTTTGGGGTTAAACACTGAAGCTTTCTTT; CDR3 protein: CASSLGLNTEAFF
clone size: .; J gene: TRBJ2-7; CDR3 length: 17; V gene: TRBV20-1; D gene: TRBD2; CDR3 DNA: TGCAGTGCTAGCGAACTAGCGGGAGGGCCATGGTCCGACGAGCAGTACTTC; CDR3 protein: CSASELAGGPWSDEQYF
clone size: many; J gene: TRBJ2-3; CDR3 length: 12; V gene: TRBV29-1; D gene: .; CDR3 DNA: TGCAGCTGGGGGGAGAGCACAGATACGCAGTATTTT; CDR3 protein: CSWGESTDTQYF
clone size: once; J gene: TRBJ2-1; CDR3 length: 17; V gene: TRBV14; D gene: .; CDR3 DNA: TGTGCCAGCAGCCAACCCGGGGACCCCCGATGGTACAATGAGCAGTTCTTC; CDR3 protein: CASSQPGDPRWYNEQFF
clone size: .; J gene: TRBJ2-7; CDR3 length: 15; V gene: TRBV20-1; D gene: TRBD2; CDR3 DNA: TGCAGTGTTAGCGGTGGGGGGACTAGTTTTGACGAGCAGTACTTC; CDR3 protein: CSVSGGGTSFDEQYF
clone size: .; J gene: TRBJ1-3; CDR3 length: 15; V gene: TRBV6-5; D gene: .; CDR3 DNA: TGTGCCAGCAGTTACTCAGCAGGGAGTGGAAACACCATATATTTT; CDR3 protein: CASSYSAGSGNTIYF
clone size: few; J gene: TRBJ1-5; CDR3 length: 15; V gene: TRBV6-1; D gene: .; CDR3 DNA: TGTGCCAGCAGTGAAGAAAGGTTCCTAACCCAGCCCCAGCATTTT; CDR3 protein: CASSEERFLTQPQHF
clone size: many; J gene: TRBJ2-3; CDR3 length: 12; V gene: TRBV12-3/TRBV12-4; D gene: .; CDR3 DNA: TGTGCCACCGCCGGGGATGGAGATACGCAGTATTTT; CDR3 protein: CATAGDGDTQYF
clone size: many; J gene: TRBJ1-3; CDR3 length: 13; V gene: TRBV20-1; D gene: .; CDR3 DNA: TGCAGTGCAAGAGACAACACTGGAAACACCATATATTTT; CDR3 protein: CSARDNTGNTIYF
clone size: many; J gene: TRBJ2-3; CDR3 length: 10; V gene: TRBV29-1; D gene: .; CDR3 DNA: TGCAGCGTTGATTCGGGCTTGCAGTATTTT; CDR3 protein: CSVDSGLQYF
clone size: once; J gene: TRBJ2-2; CDR3 length: 15; V gene: TRBV19; D gene: .; CDR3 DNA: TGTGCCAGTACTTTCCGGACTACCGACACCGGGGAGCTGTTTTTT; CDR3 protein: CASTFRTTDTGELFF
clone size: .; J gene: TRBJ2-3; CDR3 length: 16; V gene: TRBV5-4; D gene: TRBD2; CDR3 DNA: TGTGCCAGCAGCAAGGGGACTAGCGGGAGCACAGATACGCAGTATTTT; CDR3 protein: CASSKGTSGSTDTQYF
clone size: .; J gene: TRBJ2-3; CDR3 length: 14; V gene: TRBV15; D gene: .; CDR3 DNA: TGTGCCACCAACGGCGGGCGGAGCACAGATACGCAGTATTTT; CDR3 protein: CATNGGRSTDTQYF
clone size: few; J gene: TRBJ2-2; CDR3 length: 14; V gene: TRBV2; D gene: .; CDR3 DNA: TGTGCCAGCAGTGACAGGGTGGTAGCCGGGGAGCTGTTTTTT; CDR3 protein: CASSDRVVAGELFF
clone size: many; J gene: TRBJ2-1; CDR3 length: 15; V gene: TRBV20-1; D gene: TRBD2; CDR3 DNA: TGCAGTGCTAGAAGTAGCGGGATCTCCTACAATGAGCAGTTCTTC; CDR3 protein: CSARSSGISYNEQFF
clone size: .; J gene: TRBJ2-3; CDR3 length: 17; V gene: TRBV30; D gene: TRBD2; CDR3 DNA: TGTGCCTGGAGTGTAAACCGAGCGGGGGGGTGGACAGATACGCAGTATTTT; CDR3 protein: CAWSVNRAGGWTDTQYF
clone size: .; J gene: TRBJ1-5; CDR3 length: 14; V gene: TRBV12-3/TRBV12-4; D gene: .; CDR3 DNA: TGTGCCAGCAGCCCTTGGGGGGGCTCCCAGCCCCAGCATTTT; CDR3 protein: CASSPWGGSQPQHF
clone size: .; J gene: TRBJ1-1; CDR3 length: 14; V gene: TRBV28; D gene: TRBD1; CDR3 DNA: TGTGCCAGCACCCAATCGGACAGGGTCGCTGAAGCTTTCTTT; CDR3 protein: CASTQSDRVAEAFF
clone size: few; J gene: TRBJ1-5; CDR3 length: 12; V gene: TRBV19; D gene: .; CDR3 DNA: TGTGCCACCGGACAGCGAGATCAGCCCCAGCATTTT; CDR3 protein: CATGQRDQPQHF
clone size: .; J gene: TRBJ1-5; CDR3 length: 16; V gene: TRBV30; D gene: .; CDR3 DNA: TGTGCCTGGGCCCCCGGGACGGCAGTTCAAAATCAGCCCCAGCATTTT; CDR3 protein: CAWAPGTAVQNQPQHF
clone size: many; J gene: TRBJ2-2; CDR3 length: 16; V gene: TRBV12-3/TRBV12-4; D gene: .; CDR3 DNA: TGTGCCAGCAGCCGTAGGAGGGTAACGTCCAGCGGGGAGCTGTTTTTT; CDR3 protein: CASSRRRVTSSGELFF
clone size: .; J gene: TRBJ2-1; CDR3 length: 14; V gene: TRBV7-2; D gene: .; CDR3 DNA: TGTGCCAGCACCCGACAGTACCAATCGAATGAGCAGTTCTTC; CDR3 protein: CASTRQYQSNEQFF
clone size: .; J gene: TRBJ1-3; CDR3 length: 14; V gene: TRBV15; D gene: .; CDR3 DNA: TGTGCCACCAGGAGCTTTGGTTCTGGAAACACCATATATTTT; CDR3 protein: CATRSFGSGNTIYF
clone size: many; J gene: TRBJ2-3; CDR3 length: 14; V gene: TRBV20-1; D gene: TRBD2; CDR3 DNA: TGCAGTGCCCCACTAGCGGGGGGTGCAGATACGCAGTATTTT; CDR3 protein: CSAPLAGGADTQYF
clone size: .; J gene: TRBJ2-7; CDR3 length: 19; V gene: TRBV27; D gene: TRBD1; CDR3 DNA: TGTGCCAGCACCCAGGAGGACAGGGTTTATACTCCCAGCTCCTACGAGCAGTACTTC; CDR3 protein: CASTQEDRVYTPSSYEQYF
clone size: .; J gene: TRBJ1-2; CDR3 length: 12; V gene: TRBV29-1; D gene: .; CDR3 DNA: TGCAGCGTTGTAAGGCAGAACTATGGCTACACCTTC; CDR3 protein: CSVVRQNYGYTF
clone size: .; J gene: TRBJ2-6; CDR3 length: 16; V gene: TRBV30; D gene: .; CDR3 DNA: TGTGCCTGGAGTGTAACAGAAACCTCTGGGGCCAACGTCCTGACTTTC; CDR3 protein: CAWSVTETSGANVLTF
clone size: .; J gene: TRBJ2-7; CDR3 length: 14; V gene: TRBV5-1; D gene: TRBD1; CDR3 DNA: TGCGCCAGCAGCTCCGGGACAGGGTTCTACGAGCAGTACTTC; CDR3 protein: CASSSGTGFYEQYF
clone size: many; J gene: TRBJ1-6; CDR3 length: 14; V gene: TRBV28; D gene: TRBD1; CDR3 DNA: TGTGCCAGCAGTTTACCACAGGGGAATTCACCCCTCCACTTT; CDR3 protein: CASSLPQGNSPLHF
clone size: many; J gene: TRBJ2-7; CDR3 length: 11; V gene: TRBV12-3/TRBV12-4; D gene: .; CDR3 DNA: TGTGCCAGCAGTTTATTCTACGAGCAGTACTTC; CDR3 protein: CASSLFYEQYF
clone size: many; J gene: TRBJ2-1; CDR3 length: 15; V gene: TRBV11-3; D gene: TRBD1; CDR3 DNA: TGTGCCAGCAGCTCCGGGACAGGGGGCTACAATGAGCAGTTCTTC; CDR3 protein: CASSSGTGGYNEQFF
clone size: few; J gene: TRBJ2-6; CDR3 length: 14; V gene: TRBV20-1; D gene: .; CDR3 DNA: TGCAGTGCTAGTACCCACTCTGGGGCCAACGTCCTGACTTTC; CDR3 protein: CSASTHSGANVLTF
clone size: .; J gene: TRBJ1-1; CDR3 length: 14; V gene: TRBV6-1; D gene: .; CDR3 DNA: TGTGCCAGCAGTGAAGTTGTCTCGGTGACCGAAGCTTTCTTT; CDR3 protein: CASSEVVSVTEAFF